The rows below give T cell receptor beta chains drawn from one sample of a study of regulatory T cells in long-lasting Graves disease. TCRdb redid the calling of the multiplex PCR reads with MiXCR, one entry per CDR3 protein. The sample lists around 340,000 distinct CDR3 sequences; 15% to 20% were seen once. Specimen: peripheral blood mononuclear cells (PBMCs), collected when the disease was refractory, from a patient treated with antithyroid drugs. The receptors originated from a female donor with Graves disease. CDR3s include the opening cysteine and the closing phenylalanine or tryptophan. Each record gives: J gene, CDR3 length, V gene, D gene, clone size, CDR3 protein, CDR3 DNA. A D gene is named only where the DNA matches it firmly. Expanded clones are given a class, and other clones once, few, many or no size at all.

TRBJ2-1,16,TRBV27,TRBD2,.,CASRRQAGGRVNEQFF,TGTGCCAGCAGGCGCCAAGCGGGGGGGCGGGTGAATGAGCAGTTCTTC
TRBJ1-1,15,TRBV9,.,.,CASSVHGGGGTEAFF,TGTGCCAGCAGCGTCCATGGGGGGGGCGGCACTGAAGCTTTCTTT
TRBJ2-7,16,TRBV11-2,.,few,CASSLVLTGPGYEQYF,TGTGCCAGCAGCTTAGTCCTGACGGGGCCGGGATACGAGCAGTACTTC
TRBJ1-2,12,TRBV25-1,.,few,CASRGDFYGYTF,TGTGCCTCCCGGGGGGATTTCTATGGCTACACCTTC
TRBJ1-1,17,TRBV9,.,once,CASSVDEIIIPGTGAFF,TGTGCCAGCAGCGTAGATGAGATAATAATACCGGGCACTGGAGCTTTCTTT
TRBJ2-7,14,TRBV20-1,TRBD2,many,CSPLRAGSAYEQYF,TGCAGTCCACTCCGAGCGGGATCTGCCTACGAGCAGTACTTC
TRBJ2-7,13,TRBV6-1,.,many,CASSELAPYEQYF,TGTGCCAGCAGTGAATTAGCTCCCTACGAGCAGTACTTC
TRBJ2-1,15,TRBV5-1,.,.,CASSVDYGANNEQFF,TGCGCCAGCAGCGTGGATTACGGGGCCAACAATGAGCAGTTCTTC
TRBJ2-4,15,TRBV11-2,.,many,CASRALRGAKNIQYF,TGTGCCAGCAGGGCCCTTCGGGGGGCCAAAAACATTCAGTACTTC
TRBJ1-1,17,TRBV12-3/TRBV12-4,TRBD1,few,CASSLGRDRAMNTEAFF,TGTGCCAGCAGTTTAGGGAGAGACAGGGCCATGAACACTGAAGCTTTCTTT
TRBJ1-5,18,TRBV20-1,TRBD1,few,CSARDRATGSDSNQPQHF,TGCAGTGCTAGAGATCGGGCGACAGGGTCGGATAGCAATCAGCCCCAGCATTTT
TRBJ1-4,16,TRBV7-9,TRBD1,.,CASSSDRGATNEELFF,TGTGCCAGCAGCTCCGACAGGGGAGCAACTAATGAAGAACTGTTTTTT
TRBJ2-7,13,TRBV5-1,TRBD2,.,CASSPIAGDQQYF,TGCGCCAGCAGTCCCATAGCGGGAGACCAACAGTACTTC
TRBJ1-1,14,TRBV15,TRBD1,many,CATSRAGGYTEAFF,TGTGCCACCAGCAGAGCAGGGGGCTATACTGAAGCTTTCTTT
TRBJ1-1,19,TRBV6-5,.,.,CASSYSRRKLANKNTEAFF,TGTGCCAGCAGTTACTCGAGAAGGAAGTTGGCTAATAAGAACACTGAAGCTTTCTTT